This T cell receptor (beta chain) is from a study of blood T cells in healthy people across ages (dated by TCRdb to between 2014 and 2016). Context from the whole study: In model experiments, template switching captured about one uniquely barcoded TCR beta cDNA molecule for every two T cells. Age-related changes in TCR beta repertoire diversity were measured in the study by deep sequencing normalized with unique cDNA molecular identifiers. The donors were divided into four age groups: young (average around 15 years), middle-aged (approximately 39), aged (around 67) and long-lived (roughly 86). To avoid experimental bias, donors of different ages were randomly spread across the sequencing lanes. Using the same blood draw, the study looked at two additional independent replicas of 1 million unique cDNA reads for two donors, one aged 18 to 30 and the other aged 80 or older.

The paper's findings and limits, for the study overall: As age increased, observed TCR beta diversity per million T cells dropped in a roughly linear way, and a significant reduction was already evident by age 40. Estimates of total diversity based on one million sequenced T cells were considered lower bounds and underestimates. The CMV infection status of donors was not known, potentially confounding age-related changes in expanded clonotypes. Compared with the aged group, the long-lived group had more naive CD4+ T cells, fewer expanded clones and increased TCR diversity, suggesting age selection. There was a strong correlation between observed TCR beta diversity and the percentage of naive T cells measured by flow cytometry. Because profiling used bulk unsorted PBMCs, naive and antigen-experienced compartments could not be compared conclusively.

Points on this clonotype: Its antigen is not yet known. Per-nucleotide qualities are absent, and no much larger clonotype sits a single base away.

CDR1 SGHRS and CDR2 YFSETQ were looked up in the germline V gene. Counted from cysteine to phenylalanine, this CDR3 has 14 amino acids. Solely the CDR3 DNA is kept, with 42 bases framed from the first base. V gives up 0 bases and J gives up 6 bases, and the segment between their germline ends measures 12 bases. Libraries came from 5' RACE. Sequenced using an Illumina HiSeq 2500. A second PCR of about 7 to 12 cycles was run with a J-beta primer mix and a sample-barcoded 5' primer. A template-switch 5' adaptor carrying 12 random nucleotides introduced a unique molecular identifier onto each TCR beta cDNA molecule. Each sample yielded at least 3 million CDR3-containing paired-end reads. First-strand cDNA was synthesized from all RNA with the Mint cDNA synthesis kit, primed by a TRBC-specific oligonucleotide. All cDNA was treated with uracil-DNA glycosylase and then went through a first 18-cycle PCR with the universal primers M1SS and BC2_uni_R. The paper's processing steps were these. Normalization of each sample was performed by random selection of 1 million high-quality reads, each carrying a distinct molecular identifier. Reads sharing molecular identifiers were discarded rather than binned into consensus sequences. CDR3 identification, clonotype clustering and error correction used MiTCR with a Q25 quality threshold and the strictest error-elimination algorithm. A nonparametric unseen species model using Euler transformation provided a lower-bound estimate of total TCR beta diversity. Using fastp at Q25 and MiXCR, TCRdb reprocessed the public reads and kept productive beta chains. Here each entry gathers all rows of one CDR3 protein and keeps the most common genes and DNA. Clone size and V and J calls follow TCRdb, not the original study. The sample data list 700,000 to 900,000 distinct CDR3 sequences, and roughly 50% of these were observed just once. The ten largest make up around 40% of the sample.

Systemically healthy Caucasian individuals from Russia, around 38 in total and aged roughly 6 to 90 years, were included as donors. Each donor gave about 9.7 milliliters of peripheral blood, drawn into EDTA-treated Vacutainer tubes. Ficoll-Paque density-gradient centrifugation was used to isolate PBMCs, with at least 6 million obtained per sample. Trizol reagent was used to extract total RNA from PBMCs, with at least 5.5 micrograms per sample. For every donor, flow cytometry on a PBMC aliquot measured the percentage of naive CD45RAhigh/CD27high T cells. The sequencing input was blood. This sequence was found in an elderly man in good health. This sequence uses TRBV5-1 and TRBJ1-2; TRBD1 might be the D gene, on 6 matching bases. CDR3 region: CASSLAYRVDGYTF. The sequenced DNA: TGCGCCAGCAGCTTGGCCTACAGGGTCGATGGCTACACCTTC.